The 16 T cell receptor beta chains reported below all come from one sample, sequenced in a study of blood T cell repertoires in COVID-19. Assay: immunoSEQ multiplex PCR; the TCRdb copy retains only in-frame clones and omits some. The sample yields 200,000 to 250,000 clones, more than 80% seen once. The sequenced sample was peripheral blood. All receptors derive from a woman in her twenties or thirties with COVID-19, enrolled during active disease.

The chain uses TRBV7-9 and TRBJ1-4; 9 positions agree with TRBD1. V dropped 5 bases and J dropped 7; count of bases not matched to a gene: 8. Germline CDR1 and CDR2: SEHNR and FQNEAQ (reference sequence). The CDR3 covers 15 residues. The CDR3 DNA reads TGTGCCAGCAGCCCTACGGGACAGGGTAGTGAAAAACTGTTTTTT. Translation: CASSPTGQGSEKLFF.

The chain joins TRBV5-4 to TRBJ1-2; 8 bases match TRBD1. J gave up 3 bases and V 4 bases, and 5 bases lay outside the gene matches. Germline V gives CDR1 SGHNT, CDR2 YYREEE (reference sequence). The CDR3 length is 14 residues. CDR3 sequence: CASSTGQADYGYTF. CDR3 DNA: TGTGCCAGCAGCACGGGACAGGCGGACTATGGCTACACCTTC. The full variable domain, in which reference TRBV5-4 and TRBJ1-2 provide the parts outside the CDR3, is ETGVTQSPTHLIKTRGQQVTLRCSSQSGHNTVSWYQQALGQGPQFIFQYYREEENGRGNFPPRFSGLQFPNYSSELNVNALELDDSALYLCASSTGQADYGYTFGSGTRLTVV.

The V gene is TRBV19, the J gene TRBJ2-3, with a possible D match to TRBD1 (5 bases). The CDR3 is 14 amino acids. Trimming left V 2 bases short and J 14 bases short, with 20 bases between. Germline values: CDR1 LNHDA, CDR2 SQIVND (reference sequence). The CDR3 nucleotides read TGTGCCAGTAGTATACCAAGGGGCCCCTACATTCGGTATTTT. Protein: CASSIPRGPYIRYF.

This chain uses TRBV12-3 or TRBV12-4 with TRBJ2-7; tentative D call: TRBD2 (6 bases). With 3 bases removed from V and 1 base from J, the gap between germline ends came to 7 bases. The CDR3 runs to 13 residues. Here the CDR3 DNA reads TGTGCCAGCAGTTTTCGGGGGTCCTACGAGCAGTACTTC. Translated, it gives CASSFRGSYEQYF.

This clone appeared a single time. The chain links TRBV6-6 to TRBJ1-1; no reliable D call. This CDR3 comprises 11 residues. The V end was cut by 7 bases, the J end by 6 bases, with 9 bases between. Germline V gene sequence: CDR1 MNHNY, CDR2 SVGAGI (reference sequence). The CDR3 loop is CASTLSAEAFF. CDR3 sequence (DNA): TGTGCCAGCACCCTTAGCGCTGAAGCTTTCTTT.

The rearrangement joins TRBV27 to TRBJ2-1; D remains ambiguous. The V and J ends lost 5 bases and 4 bases respectively, with 12 bases between them. The CDR3 totals 14 residues. CDR1 MNHEY and CDR2 SMNVEV come from the germline V gene (reference sequence). Written as DNA, the CDR3 is TGTGCCAGCAGTCTCGGTAGAGGTTACAATGAGCAGTTCTTC. Amino acid sequence: CASSLGRGYNEQFF.

A single count supports this clone. The chain recombines TRBV7-9 with TRBJ2-1, with D unresolved. Per the germline V gene, CDR1 is SEHNR and CDR2 is FQNEAQ (reference sequence). The CDR3 is made up of 12 amino acids. Trimming took off 5 bases at V and 10 bases at J, with 12 bases between the two ends. CDR3: CASSVGSSEQFF. The CDR3 DNA follows: TGTGCCAGCAGCGTTGGTAGTTCCGAGCAGTTCTTC.

The rearrangement uses TRBV10-3 and TRBJ1-5, with a possible D match to TRBD1 (5 bases). The germline V gene encodes CDR1 ENHRY and CDR2 SYGVKD. The CDR3 is made up of 16 amino acids. Trimming removed 0 bases at V and 3 bases at J, with 12 bases between. The CDR3 here is CAISESFRASNQPQHF. The CDR3 region has the DNA TGTGCCATCAGTGAGTCATTCAGGGCCTCCAATCAGCCCCAGCATTTT.

The genes are TRBV5-4 and TRBJ1-1, with no clear D. Germline values: CDR1 SGHNT, CDR2 YYREEE (reference sequence). V shed 2 bases and J shed 7 bases, with 6 bases lying between them. The CDR3 has 11 residues. CDR3 coding DNA: TGTGCCAGCAGCTTTGCGGGTGAAGCTTTCTTT. The encoded protein is CASSFAGEAFF.

DNA for the CDR3: TGTGCCAGCAGTTTGGGCAGGGAAGGGTACGAGCAGTACTTC. Its protein is CASSLGREGYEQYF. The V gene is TRBV27, the J gene TRBJ2-7; D may be TRBD1 (5 bases). The V gene lost 3 bases and the J gene lost 4 bases, with 13 bases spanning the gap. The CDR3 length is 14 residues. Looked up from germline, CDR1 is MNHEY and CDR2 is SMNVEV (reference sequence).

The chain is built from TRBV4-1 and TRBJ2-1; D is perhaps TRBD1 (6 bases). CDR1 and CDR2 from the germline V gene are MGHRA and YSYEKL. Trimming shortened V by 4 bases and J by 5 bases, and 15 bases separated the two germline ends. The CDR3 runs 15 residues. The CDR3: CASSLPDSYNNEQFF. CDR3 sequence (DNA): TGCGCCAGCAGCCTACCGGACAGCTACAACAATGAGCAGTTCTTC.

CDR3 nucleotides: TGCGCCAGCAGCCCTAGGACTTATCCAGATACGCAGTATTTT. This sequence encodes CASSPRTYPDTQYF. V usage is TRBV5-1 and J usage is TRBJ2-3, with a tentative D call TRBD2 (5 bases). The germline V gene has CDR1 SGHRS and CDR2 YFSETQ. The CDR3 extends over 14 amino acids. V gave up 4 bases and J gave up 4 bases, with 13 bases separating them.

The chain is built from TRBV27 and TRBJ2-3, with 10 bases lining up with TRBD1. The CDR3 has 14 residues. CDR1 and CDR2 from the germline V gene are MNHEY and SMNVEV (reference sequence). V trimming: 8 bases; J trimming: 1 base; junction bases outside the gene matches: 3. CDR3 sequence: CASGDRGRTDTQYF. The CDR3 coding sequence is TGTGCCAGCGGAGACAGGGGGCGCACAGATACGCAGTATTTT.

V is TRBV6-5 and J is TRBJ1-2; TRBD1 matches at 7 bases. The V gene end was trimmed by 3 bases and the J gene end by 7 bases; junction bases not matched to a gene: 5. This CDR3 contains 13 residues. Germline V gene lookup returns CDR1 MNHEY and CDR2 SVGAGI. CDR3 bases: TGTGCCAGCAGTTATGAGGGGGCGGGTGGCTACACCTTC. Translating it yields CASSYEGAGGYTF.

This chain connects TRBV11-2 to TRBJ2-7; 7 bases are shared with TRBD2. Trimming took 6 bases from V and 5 from J; bases not matched to a gene: 10. Per the germline V gene, CDR1 is SGHAT and CDR2 is FQNNGV. The CDR3 totals 14 residues. CDR3 nucleotide sequence: TGTGCCAGCAGTCCCCGAGTGGGGGGGAACGAGCAGTACTTC. It encodes CASSPRVGGNEQYF.

The CDR3 nucleotides read TGTGCCAGTAGTATTAACAATCAGCCCCAGCATTTT. Translating it yields CASSINNQPQHF. This chain connects TRBV19 to TRBJ1-5; D ambiguous. V lost 3 bases to trimming and J lost 3 bases, with 3 bases between them. The CDR3 extends over 12 amino acids. Germline V gene lookup returns CDR1 LNHDA and CDR2 SQIVND (reference sequence).